Following are 32 T cell receptor beta chains from one sample sequenced in a study of blood T cells in healthy people across ages. The second PCR ran roughly 7 to 12 cycles with a sample-barcoded 5' primer and J-beta primers. TCRdb re-called the 5' RACE reads through MiXCR, storing one row per CDR3 protein. The sample has approximately 790,000 distinct CDR3 sequences; around 68% are singletons. Sequences were obtained from blood. The receptors derive from a man in his thirties or forties in good health.

This sequence joins TRBV28 and TRBJ2-5, with no clear D. There are 13 residues in the CDR3. Per the germline V gene, CDR1 is MDHEN and CDR2 is SYDVKM. Trimming left V 6 bases short and J 5 bases short, with 13 bases between. Written as DNA, the CDR3 is TGTGCCAGCAGAACCCTCCCGGTGGAGACCCAGTACTTC. This translates into CASRTLPVETQYF.

The sample holds a few counts of this clonotype. The chain carries TRBV9 and TRBJ2-3; perhaps TRBD2 as D (5 bases). CDR1 and CDR2 from the germline V gene are SGDLS and YYNGEE. The CDR3 extends over 14 amino acids. V was cut by 0 bases and J by 4 bases, with 9 bases left in between. CDR3 sequence: CASSVGRASDTQYF. The CDR3 bases are TGTGCCAGCAGCGTAGGGCGGGCATCAGATACGCAGTATTTT.

CDR3 DNA: TGTGCCAGCAGCCGGGACGGCCGATACACAGATACGCAGTATTTT. Amino acids: CASSRDGRYTDTQYF. This sequence joins TRBV7-2 and TRBJ2-3; perhaps D is TRBD1 or TRBD2 (5 bases each). Looked up from germline, CDR1 is SGHTA and CDR2 is FQGNSA. This CDR3 spans 15 amino acids. Between the trimmed V and J ends, which lost 5 bases and 2 bases, there was a span of 14 bases.

The chain carries TRBV7-9 and TRBJ2-1; D is ambiguous. The CDR3 covers 11 residues. Germline V gives CDR1 SEHNR, CDR2 FQNEAQ (reference sequence). With 11 bases removed from V and 0 bases from J, the gap between germline ends came to 5 bases. The DNA for the CDR3 is TGTGCCCTGGGCTCCTACAATGAGCAGTTCTTC. Translation gives CALGSYNEQFF.

This clonotype was seen ten or more times. The chain recombines TRBV6-2 or TRBV6-3 with TRBJ1-2; D gene unclear. The CDR3 has 11 amino acids. V was shortened by 10 bases and J by 3 bases, with 9 bases between the two germline ends. Germline CDR1 is MNHEY and CDR2 is SVGEGT. CDR3 amino acids: CATGRHYGYTF. The DNA for the CDR3 is TGTGCCACCGGGAGACACTATGGCTACACCTTC.

The chain recombines TRBV5-6 with TRBJ2-1; D is ambiguous. The V and J ends lost 0 bases and 9 bases respectively, with 7 bases between them. The CDR3 sequence is 12 residues long. Per the germline V gene, CDR1 is SGHDT and CDR2 is YYEEEE. DNA for the CDR3: TGTGCCAGCAGCTTGGAGTCGCGTGAGCAGTTCTTC. Residues: CASSLESREQFF.

This rearrangement joins TRBV30 to TRBJ1-1, with 7 bases that match TRBD1. This CDR3 is 14 amino acids long. Trimming took 3 bases from V and 5 from J; bases not matched to a gene: 9. CDR1 and CDR2 from the germline V gene are GTSNPN and SVGIG (reference sequence). The DNA of the CDR3 is TGTGCCTGGAGCCCGACAGGGATTGAAACTGAAGCTTTCTTT. Protein: CAWSPTGIETEAFF.

The chain links TRBV29-1 to TRBJ2-1; perhaps TRBD2 as D (6 bases). The CDR3 runs 15 residues. V lost 1 base, J lost 9 bases, and 19 bases lay in between. Germline loops: CDR1 SQVTM, CDR2 ANQGSEA. The CDR3 region is CSVEGSIAALGEQFF. In nucleotides, the CDR3 is TGCAGCGTTGAAGGCAGCATAGCGGCGCTCGGTGAGCAGTTCTTC.

The chain is built from TRBV7-3 and TRBJ2-7, with 8 bases matching TRBD2. The CDR3 totals 13 residues. J was trimmed by 5 bases and V by 4 bases; bases with no gene match: 4. The germline CDR1 and CDR2 sequences are SGHTA and FQGTGA. The CDR3 region is CASSSTSVHEQYF. The CDR3 nucleotides read TGTGCCAGCAGCTCGACTAGCGTCCACGAGCAGTACTTC.

The table lists this clonotype with a few counts. The chain carries TRBV7-2 and TRBJ2-5; 13 nucleotides agree with TRBD2. In germline, CDR1 is SGHTA, CDR2 FQGNSA. This CDR3 has 17 amino acids. The ends lost 2 bases at V and 4 bases at J; junction bases unmatched: 7. CDR3 residues: CASSLTSGGASGETQYF. The CDR3 nucleotides read TGTGCCAGCAGCTTAACTAGCGGGGGGGCCTCGGGAGAGACCCAGTACTTC.

The V gene is TRBV25-1, the J gene TRBJ2-7; 8 nucleotides align to TRBD1. The J call may be mistaken, given a closer DNA end match to TRBJ2-5. The germline V gene has CDR1 MGHDK and CDR2 SYGVNS. The CDR3 extends over 15 amino acids. CDR3 DNA: TGTGCCAGCAGTGAATATCCCGGACAGGGAGGGACCCAGTACTTC. Its translation: CASSEYPGQGGTQYF.

This clonotype was seen a few times. The chain couples TRBV7-2 to TRBJ2-1; 13 nucleotides line up with TRBD2. J gave up 7 bases and V 4 bases, and 4 bases lay outside the gene matches. Germline V lookup: CDR1 SGHTA, CDR2 FQGNSA. This CDR3 has 15 amino acids. The CDR3 region is CASSSGTSGANEQFF. The CDR3 DNA reads as TGTGCCAGCAGCTCCGGGACTAGCGGGGCGAATGAGCAGTTCTTC.

The chain recombines TRBV6-6 with TRBJ1-2; D may be TRBD1 (6 bases). Trimming left V 2 bases short and J 3 bases short, with 10 bases between. This CDR3 has 14 residues. The germline gives CDR1 MNHNY, CDR2 SVGAGI (reference sequence). This CDR3 is CASSYRQDDYGYTF. CDR3 nucleotides: TGTGCCAGCAGTTACAGACAGGATGACTATGGCTACACCTTC.

CDR3 protein: CASSQGRARNEQYF. CDR3 in DNA: TGTGCCAGCAGCCAAGGCAGGGCGAGGAACGAGCAGTACTTC. V is TRBV3-1 and J is TRBJ2-5; weak D call: TRBD1 (5 bases). The end of the DNA is better explained by TRBJ2-7, so the J call may be wrong. The CDR3 totals 14 residues. From germline, CDR1 is LGHDT and CDR2 YNNKEL (reference sequence).

V and J are TRBV29-1 and TRBJ2-4; 9 nucleotides line up with TRBD2. The J call may be in error: the DNA end matches TRBJ2-7 better. The CDR3 is 14 residues long. CDR1 is SQVTM and CDR2 is ANQGSEA in the germline V gene. The CDR3 nucleotides are TGCAGCGCGGGCGGGGGGGCCATATCTGCCGAGCAGTACTTC. Protein: CSAGGGAISAEQYF.

Only a few counts were recorded for this clonotype. V and J are TRBV20-1 and TRBJ2-1; no reliable D call. Looked up from germline, CDR1 is DFQATT and CDR2 is SNEGSKA (reference sequence). V lost 2 bases, J lost 5 bases, and 10 bases lay in between. This CDR3 contains 13 residues. The CDR3 reads CSARRYVDNEQFF. In nucleotides, the CDR3 is TGCAGTGCTAGAAGATACGTAGACAATGAGCAGTTCTTC.

In DNA, the CDR3 is TGCAGCGTTGTCCCCAGGGGGGCCTACGAGCAGTACTTC. This codes for CSVVPRGAYEQYF. V is TRBV29-1 and J is TRBJ2-7, with D possibly being TRBD1 (7 bases). Germline-derived CDR1 and CDR2 are SQVTM and ANQGSEA. V lost 4 bases to trimming and J lost 2 bases, with 12 bases between them. This CDR3 is 13 amino acids long.

The rearrangement uses TRBV4-3 and TRBJ2-7; no definite D call. Germline CDR1 is LGHNA and CDR2 is YSLEER. The V end was cut by 4 bases, the J end by 2 bases, with 9 bases between. CDR3 size: 13 residues. The CDR3 loop is CASSRGIPYEQYF. CDR3 DNA: TGCGCCAGCAGCCGAGGCATTCCCTACGAGCAGTACTTC.

The genes are TRBV5-6 and TRBJ1-4, with D possibly TRBD1 on 5 matching bases. The V end was cut by 3 bases, the J end by 4 bases, with 13 bases between. This CDR3 region has 15 residues. CDR1 is SGHDT and CDR2 is YYEEEE in the germline V gene. CDR3 DNA sequence: TGTGCCAGCAGCTCCTTACAGGAGCTTAATGAAAAACTGTTTTTT. Its translation is CASSSLQELNEKLFF.

The chain uses TRBV12-3 or TRBV12-4 and TRBJ2-7; 7 nucleotides match TRBD1. This CDR3 is 12 amino acids long. The junction had 5 bases not matched to a gene; V was cut back by 7 bases and J by 5 bases. The DNA of the CDR3 is TGTGCCAGCACCGTAACAGGGGACGAGCAGTACTTC. Encoded protein: CASTVTGDEQYF.

This clonotype has only a few counts. The chain recombines TRBV7-2 with TRBJ2-7, with D hard to call. The germline V and J ends were trimmed by 6 bases and 6 bases, with 12 bases remaining between them. CDR3 size: 12 residues. CDR1 and CDR2 from the germline V gene are SGHTA and FQGNSA. Here the CDR3 DNA reads TGTGCCAGCAGTTCTCAGCGAACCGAGCAGTACTTC. This encodes CASSSQRTEQYF.

Ten or more counts support this clonotype. This chain joins TRBV3-1 and TRBJ2-4, with D possibly called TRBD1 or TRBD2 (5 bases each). Germline values: CDR1 LGHDT, CDR2 YNNKEL (reference sequence). The ends were cut back, 2 bases at V and 6 bases at J, with 14 bases in the middle. The CDR3 extends over 15 amino acids. CDR3 DNA sequence: TGTGCCAGCAGCCAAATGGGGTTAGGGACAAACATTCAGTACTTC. This gives the protein CASSQMGLGTNIQYF.

The V call is TRBV14, the J call TRBJ2-6; no clear D gene. This CDR3 comprises 15 residues. Trimming took off 3 bases at V and 0 bases at J, with 6 bases between the two ends. Germline CDR1 and CDR2: SGHDN and FVKESK. CDR3 region: CASSQWRSGANVLTF. The CDR3 bases are TGTGCCAGCAGCCAGTGGCGCTCTGGGGCCAACGTCCTGACTTTC.

This clonotype was detected once. The chain carries TRBV7-9 and TRBJ2-4; D not certain. The J call is in doubt because the DNA end fits TRBJ2-7 better. CDR3 length: 11 amino acids. CDR1 is SEHNR, CDR2 FQNEAQ, per germline (reference sequence). CDR3 protein: CASSSGFEQYF. Here the CDR3 DNA reads TGTGCCAGCAGCTCCGGGTTCGAGCAGTACTTC.

This chain connects TRBV9 to TRBJ1-2; D gene unclear. CDR3 length: 15 amino acids. In germline, CDR1 is SGDLS, CDR2 YYNGEE. Deletions cut 0 bases from V and 8 bases from J, with 17 bases between. CDR3 loop: CASSVDARGDLGYTF. The CDR3 bases are TGTGCCAGCAGCGTAGATGCCCGGGGTGATTTGGGCTACACCTTC.

This sequence joins TRBV6-5 and TRBJ2-1; 9 bases agree with TRBD2. The germline V gene encodes CDR1 MNHEY and CDR2 SVGAGI. This CDR3 is 15 amino acids long. Germline trimming cut 0 bases from V and 5 bases from J; bases unmatched to any gene: 2. In DNA form, the CDR3 reads TGTGCCAGCAGTTACTCGGCTAGCGGGGACAATGAGCAGTTCTTC. Protein sequence: CASSYSASGDNEQFF.

In its sample, this clonotype was seen a few times. This chain links TRBV7-9 with TRBJ2-3; a weak D match, TRBD1 (5 bases). The CDR3 loop spans 15 amino acids. V was trimmed by 2 bases and J by 1 base, leaving 10 bases between them. The germline V gene has CDR1 SEHNR and CDR2 FQNEAQ (reference sequence). Here the CDR3 DNA reads TGTGCCAGCAGCTTATCCCAGGGTGGCACAGATACGCAGTATTTT. Protein sequence: CASSLSQGGTDTQYF.

This sequence joins TRBV7-3 and TRBJ2-7; maybe TRBD2 (5 bases). Trimming removed 2 bases at V and 5 bases at J, with 13 bases between. The germline V gene has CDR1 SGHTA and CDR2 FQGTGA. The CDR3 has 14 residues. This CDR3 reads CASSLAPGVDEQYF. The CDR3 coding sequence is TGTGCCAGCAGCTTAGCTCCCGGGGTGGACGAGCAGTACTTC.

This clonotype occurred once. The chain links TRBV24-1 to TRBJ2-6; D might be TRBD1 (6 bases). Germline V gene sequence: CDR1 KGHDR, CDR2 SFDVKD. This CDR3 has 18 amino acids. Trimming removed 3 bases from V and 0 bases from J, with 14 bases in between. The CDR3 here is CATSDGWTAPSGANVLTF. As DNA, the CDR3 is TGTGCCACCAGTGATGGATGGACAGCACCCTCTGGGGCCAACGTCCTGACTTTC.

This clonotype has a handful of counts. The chain is built from TRBV16 and TRBJ2-7, with 7 bases lining up with TRBD1. Germline loops: CDR1 KGHSY, CDR2 FQNENV. The CDR3 sequence is 15 residues long. V dropped 7 bases and J dropped 2; count of bases not matched to a gene: 11. In DNA form, the CDR3 reads TGTGCCAGCAAAAAACAAGGGGGCCCAACCTACGAGCAGTACTTC. Protein sequence: CASKKQGGPTYEQYF.

The chain is built from TRBV27 and TRBJ2-1; TRBD2 might be the D (5 bases). Germline values: CDR1 MNHEY, CDR2 SMNVEV (reference sequence). This CDR3 has 16 amino acids. Trimming left V 1 base short and J 1 base short, with 11 bases between. CDR3 residues: CASSLWGTGSYNEQFF. Written as DNA, the CDR3 is TGTGCCAGCAGTTTATGGGGAACGGGGTCCTACAATGAGCAGTTCTTC.

This clonotype was detected a few times. V and J are TRBV3-1 and TRBJ2-7, with D unclear. Germline CDR1 LGHDT, CDR2 YNNKEL (reference sequence). The CDR3 covers 14 residues. V lost 5 bases and J lost 0, with 11 bases in between. The CDR3 DNA reads TGTGCCAGCAGCACCAGTCCCCGCTCCTACGAGCAGTACTTC. Translating it yields CASSTSPRSYEQYF.